This T cell receptor beta chain was obtained from a study of T cells in Graves' hyperthyroidism and ophthalmopathy. Researchers took RNA transcripts and amplified the TCR beta CDR3 regions from them. A first-round RT-PCR of the TCR CDR3 used the HTBI primer set. TCRdb called the multiplex PCR reads again in MiXCR, with one record for every CDR3 protein. The sample has a few hundred thousand distinct CDR3 sequences, around 20% seen once. This clonotype was counted many times. Material: blood. The receptor's source is a woman between 50 and 59 years old with Graves' hyperthyroidism.

The CDR3 DNA reads TGTGCCAGCCTAATTTCAGGGGGTACCTACGAGCAGTACTTC. Translated, it gives CASLISGGTYEQYF. The chain carries TRBV12-3 or TRBV12-4 and TRBJ2-7, with 7 positions matching TRBD1. The CDR3 contains 14 residues. V shed 8 bases and J 2 bases; nucleotides not matched to a gene: 9.